The 28 T cell receptor beta chains reported below all come from one sample, sequenced in a study of blood T cells in healthy people across ages. Sample-barcoded 5' priming and a J-beta primer mix drove a second PCR of about 6 to 12 cycles. Via MiXCR, TCRdb re-called the 5' RACE reads, giving one row per CDR3 protein. This table has hundreds of thousands of distinct CDR3 sequences, roughly 44% appearing once. The specimen was blood. These receptors all stem from a man in his 60s in good health.

The genes are TRBV5-1 and TRBJ1-2; 8 nucleotides line up with TRBD1. The V gene's germline CDR1 is SGHRS and CDR2 YFSETQ. This CDR3 is 16 amino acids long. J gave up 4 bases and V 2 bases, and 10 bases lay outside the gene matches. The CDR3 spells CASSFFPGQAGYGYTF. The CDR3 DNA follows: TGCGCCAGCAGCTTTTTTCCGGGACAGGCAGGCTATGGCTACACCTTC.

Regarding this clonotype: Possible read error: a much larger clone is one base away. The chain is built from TRBV11-2 and TRBJ2-5; D remains unclear. Germline V CDR1 and CDR2: SGHAT, FQNNGV. Trimming removed 5 bases from V and 11 bases from J, with 12 bases in between. The CDR3 covers 11 residues. CDR3 amino acids: CASSPADEQYF. For the CDR3, the DNA is TGTGCCAGCAGCCCCGCGGATGAGCAGTACTTC.

This clonotype turned up a few times. This rearrangement joins TRBV20-1 to TRBJ2-5; 16 bases match TRBD2. The CDR3 totals 16 residues. With V trimmed by 5 bases and J by 5 bases, 8 bases remained unmatched. Germline CDR1 is DFQATT and CDR2 is SNEGSKA (reference sequence). The CDR3 DNA reads TGCAGTGCTTCGGGACTAGCGGGGGGGTGGAGGGAGACCCAGTACTTC. It is translated as CSASGLAGGWRETQYF.

The CDR3 DNA sequence: TGTGCCAGCAGGTCCCGAGGAGTAGAAGAGACCCAGTACTTC. Amino acid sequence: CASRSRGVEETQYF. V gene TRBV6-6 combines with J gene TRBJ2-5; D unclear. Trimming left V 6 bases short and J 3 bases short, with 14 bases between. The germline CDR1 and CDR2 sequences are MNHNY and SVGAGI (reference sequence). The CDR3 is 14 residues long.

The genes are TRBV5-6 and TRBJ2-4, with TRBD1 matching over 10 bases. This CDR3 has 15 amino acids. V shed 4 bases, J shed 14 bases, and the junction held 15 bases outside the gene matches. In germline, CDR1 is SGHDT, CDR2 YYEEEE. DNA of the CDR3: TGTGCCAGCAGCCTCCTCGGGACAGGGGAACTAGTAGAGTACTTC. It codes for CASSLLGTGELVEYF.

This clonotype turned up a few times. The genes are TRBV6-2 or TRBV6-3 and TRBJ2-1, with D perhaps TRBD2 (6 bases). This CDR3 spans 14 amino acids. From germline, CDR1 is MNHEY and CDR2 SVGEGT. V lost 7 bases and J lost 4, with 14 bases in between. The CDR3 region is CASNHAGKYNEQFF. Written as DNA, the CDR3 is TGTGCCAGCAATCACGCGGGGAAATACAATGAGCAGTTCTTC.

V gene TRBV10-3 combines with J gene TRBJ1-2; D is possibly TRBD1 (6 bases). This CDR3 has 15 residues. Germline lookup yields CDR1 ENHRY and CDR2 SYGVKD. V was clipped by 0 bases and J by 6 bases, with 14 bases between them. Here the CDR3 reads CAISESGTFAHGYTF. For the CDR3, the DNA is TGTGCCATCAGTGAGTCTGGGACATTCGCACATGGCTACACCTTC.

The rearrangement uses TRBV6-5 and TRBJ1-5; 7 positions match TRBD1. The V gene end was trimmed by 6 bases and the J gene end by 3 bases; junction bases not matched to a gene: 8. The CDR3 has 15 residues. Germline V CDR1 and CDR2: MNHEY, SVGAGI. The CDR3 DNA reads as TGTGCCAGCAGGCCACGGGACAGAGCCAATCAGCCCCAGCATTTT. It codes for CASRPRDRANQPQHF.

V usage is TRBV10-1 and J usage is TRBJ2-1; 8 bases match TRBD2. CDR3 size: 14 residues. Germline lookup yields CDR1 WNHNN and CDR2 SYGVQD (reference sequence). Germline trimming cut 1 base from V and 9 bases from J; bases unmatched to any gene: 5. The CDR3 protein is CASSEWRGVGEQFF. As DNA, the CDR3 is TGCGCCAGCAGTGAGTGGCGGGGGGTAGGTGAGCAGTTCTTC.

The chain couples TRBV5-1 to TRBJ1-5; a weak D match, TRBD1 (5 bases). The CDR3 has 16 amino acids. Trimming pared 4 bases from V and 0 bases from J, leaving 14 bases between. Germline V CDR1 and CDR2: SGHRS, YFSETQ. The CDR3 sequence is CASSNSWDHSNQPQHF. The CDR3, as DNA: TGCGCCAGCAGCAATTCATGGGACCATAGCAATCAGCCCCAGCATTTT.

The sample holds one count of this clonotype. Compared with germline, one end of the junction differs, possibly owing to a read error. This chain uses TRBV4-1 with TRBJ2-3; maybe TRBD1 (6 bases). The CDR3 runs 14 residues. Germline V lookup: CDR1 MGHRA, CDR2 YSYEKL. The CDR3 nucleotides are TGCGCCGGCAGCCAAGATAGGGGGATCCGTACGCAGTATTTT. Amino acid sequence: CAGSQDRGIRTQYF.

This clonotype was seen many times. Here the CDR3 reads CATSGDLRDTQYF. For the CDR3, the DNA is TGTGCCACCAGTGGGGACCTCCGAGATACGCAGTATTTT. The chain is built from TRBV24-1 and TRBJ2-3, with D perhaps matching TRBD1 or TRBD2 (5 bases each). Trimming stripped 5 bases from V and 5 bases from J, with 10 bases between. This CDR3 contains 13 residues. Germline V gives CDR1 KGHDR, CDR2 SFDVKD.

This clonotype was detected a few times. This chain uses TRBV4-3 with TRBJ1-2; 9 nucleotides line up with TRBD1. Trimming cost V 4 bases and J 2 bases; bases outside gene matches: 5. This CDR3 has 15 residues. From germline, CDR1 is LGHNA and CDR2 YSLEER. The CDR3 bases are TGCGCCAGCAGCCGCGATGGACAGGGGAACTATGGCTACACCTTC. Amino acid sequence: CASSRDGQGNYGYTF.

This clonotype was detected only a few times. V and J are TRBV28 and TRBJ2-7; maybe TRBD2 (7 bases). This CDR3 is 13 amino acids long. Trimming removed 8 bases at V and 2 bases at J, with 13 bases between. The germline V gene encodes CDR1 MDHEN and CDR2 SYDVKM. CDR3 coding DNA: TGTGCCAGCGGCTCGGGGGGCACCTACGAGCAGTACTTC. Translated: CASGSGGTYEQYF. Full variable domain (missing parts from reference TRBV28 and TRBJ2-7): DVKVTQSSRYLVKRTGEKVFLECVQDMDHENMFWYRQDPGLGLRLIYFSYDVKMKEKGDIPEGYSVSREKKERFSLILESASTNQTSMYLCASGSGGTYEQYFGPGTRLTVT.

V gene TRBV4-1 combines with J gene TRBJ2-3; 8 bases are a match to TRBD2. CDR1 and CDR2 from the germline V gene are MGHRA and YSYEKL. CDR3 length equals 18 residues. V shed 0 bases and J 0 bases; nucleotides not matched to a gene: 8. The DNA for the CDR3 is TGCGCCAGCAGCCAAGATAGGGAGCGGGGGACCAGCACAGATACGCAGTATTTT. It encodes CASSQDRERGTSTDTQYF.

The chain employs TRBV11-2 and TRBJ2-4; D perhaps matches TRBD2 (6 bases). The J call is uncertain, as TRBJ2-7 better fits the DNA end. This CDR3 comprises 17 residues. Germline values: CDR1 SGHAT, CDR2 FQNNGV. CDR3 sequence: CASSFAFAGFGTYEQYF. The CDR3 nucleotides read TGTGCCAGCAGCTTCGCATTTGCGGGGTTCGGTACCTACGAGCAGTACTTC.

As to this clonotype: A read error is possible here, since a much larger clone lies one base away. The genes are TRBV29-1 and TRBJ2-5, with 10 nucleotides matching TRBD2. Germline loops: CDR1 SQVTM, CDR2 ANQGSEA. Trimming cost V 3 bases and J 11 bases; bases outside gene matches: 15. The CDR3 is 15 residues long. CDR3 in amino acids: CSVDQLAGELDEQYF. In DNA, the CDR3 is TGCAGCGTTGATCAGCTAGCGGGGGAACTAGATGAGCAGTACTTC. Supplemented by reference TRBV29-1 and TRBJ2-5, the full variable domain reads SAVISQKPSRDICQRGTSLTIQCQVDSQVTMMFWYRQQPGQSLTLIATANQGSEATYESGFVIDKFPISRPNLTFSTLTVSNMSPEDSSIYLCSVDQLAGELDEQYFGPGTRLLVL.

The chain joins TRBV10-3 to TRBJ1-1, with no clear D. The V end was cut by 6 bases, the J end by 3 bases, with 8 bases between. Germline V gene lookup returns CDR1 ENHRY and CDR2 SYGVKD. CDR3 length: 12 residues. CDR3 loop: CAIRGIYTEAFF. CDR3 bases: TGTGCCATCAGGGGTATCTACACTGAAGCTTTCTTT.

This clonotype was observed a few times. CDR3 coding DNA: TGCAGTGCTCAGCCCCCCCCGGGACTAGCGGATTACGAGCAGTACTTC. Its protein is CSAQPPPGLADYEQYF. The chain combines TRBV20-1 with TRBJ2-7, with 11 bases that match TRBD2. Losses at the gene ends were 5 bases for V and 4 bases for J; bases not matched to a gene: 13. Germline CDR1 reads DFQATT; CDR2 reads SNEGSKA (reference sequence). The CDR3 is 16 amino acids.

The chain combines TRBV7-8 with TRBJ2-1, with TRBD1 matching over 12 bases. The length of the CDR3 is 18 residues. Looked up from germline, CDR1 is SGHVS and CDR2 is FQNEAQ. The trim removed 5 bases at V and 6 bases at J, leaving 14 bases unmatched. The CDR3, as DNA: TGTGCCAGCAGCGGCCGGGACAGGGGGCATTTAGGTCCCAATGAGCAGTTCTTC. Amino acids: CASSGRDRGHLGPNEQFF.

This clonotype occurred a few times. The chain links TRBV4-3 to TRBJ2-2; TRBD1 matches at 9 bases. This CDR3 spans 15 amino acids. Germline V lookup: CDR1 LGHNA, CDR2 YSLEER. V shed 3 bases, J shed 4 bases, and the junction held 3 bases outside the gene matches. The CDR3 DNA sequence: TGCGCCAGCAGCCAGGGGACAGGGTTCACCGGGGAGCTGTTTTTT. This translates into CASSQGTGFTGELFF.

The chain employs TRBV7-8 and TRBJ1-1; D not certain. Trimming pared 8 bases from V and 0 bases from J, leaving 10 bases between. This CDR3 is built from 13 residues. Looked up from germline, CDR1 is SGHVS and CDR2 is FQNEAQ. The CDR3 DNA reads TGTGCCAGCGGGAGGGATATGAACACTGAAGCTTTCTTT. Protein: CASGRDMNTEAFF. Combining the CDR3 with reference TRBV7-8 and TRBJ1-1 gives the whole variable domain GAGVSQSPRYKVAKRGQDVALRCDPISGHVSLFWYQQALGQGPEFLTYFQNEAQLDKSGLPSDRFFAERPEGSVSTLKIQRTQQEDSAVYLCASGRDMNTEAFFGQGTRLTVV.

The chain combines TRBV20-1 with TRBJ1-2; D ambiguous. V shed 7 bases and J shed 2 bases, with 11 bases lying between them. The germline V gene encodes CDR1 DFQATT and CDR2 SNEGSKA (reference sequence). CDR3 size: 12 residues. CDR3 nucleotide sequence: TGCAGTGGAGGCGGTCGGAACTATGGCTACACCTTC. Translated, it gives CSGGGRNYGYTF.

This chain uses TRBV7-9 with TRBJ1-2; 9 nucleotides align to TRBD1. The ends lost 4 bases at V and 8 bases at J; junction bases unmatched: 11. CDR3 length equals 15 residues. The germline gives CDR1 SEHNR, CDR2 FQNEAQ (reference sequence). Written as DNA, the CDR3 is TGTGCCAGCAGCTCTCCGCCGGGACAGGGAATGGGCTACACCTTC. Translated: CASSSPPGQGMGYTF.

This clonotype turned up a few times. CDR3 DNA sequence: TGTGCCAGCAGCCCAACCGCGGACAGGGGGCTGGAAGATACGCAGTATTTT. Protein: CASSPTADRGLEDTQYF. The rearrangement uses TRBV16 and TRBJ2-3; 11 bases are a match to TRBD1. Germline-derived CDR1 and CDR2 are KGHSY and FQNENV. This CDR3 is 17 amino acids long. Losses at the gene ends were 4 bases for V and 5 bases for J; bases not matched to a gene: 11.

This chain joins TRBV7-9 and TRBJ2-2, with TRBD2 matching 13 bases. The J segment lost 1 base and the V segment lost 5 bases, leaving 4 bases of the junction unmatched. The CDR3 loop spans 17 amino acids. The germline V gene has CDR1 SEHNR and CDR2 FQNEAQ (reference sequence). This chain's CDR3 is CASSRTSGGLNTGELFF. The CDR3 nucleotides read TGTGCCAGCAGCAGGACTAGCGGGGGACTGAACACCGGGGAGCTGTTTTTT.

The chain combines TRBV27 with TRBJ2-5; tentatively, D is TRBD1 or TRBD2 (5 bases each). Gene TRBJ2-7 matches the end of the DNA better, so the J call may be wrong. The CDR3 has 13 amino acids. Germline V gene data show CDR1 as MNHEY and CDR2 as SMNVEV (reference sequence). The CDR3 sequence: CASSVGDGYEQYF. The CDR3 DNA reads as TGTGCCAGCAGTGTAGGGGACGGTTACGAGCAGTACTTC.

This clonotype was picked up many times. V gene TRBV29-1 combines with J gene TRBJ2-5; 7 nucleotides align to TRBD1. CDR1 and CDR2 from the germline V gene are SQVTM and ANQGSEA. This CDR3 contains 15 residues. J gave up 1 base and V 2 bases, and 7 bases lay outside the gene matches. The CDR3 is CSVELPGQLQETQYF. DNA for the CDR3: TGCAGCGTTGAATTACCGGGACAGCTCCAAGAGACCCAGTACTTC.